This TCR beta chain was identified in a study of Ad26.COV2.S vaccination and SARS-CoV-2 variants. This table comes from immunoSEQ multiplex PCR, and its TCRdb copy is limited to in-frame clones, with some not included. The data show some 250,000 clones, over 75% seen once. CDR3 length: 14 residues. With 7 bases clipped from V and 3 bases from J, the junction kept 6 bases outside the gene matches. Germline CDR1 KGHSH, CDR2 LQKENI. Described treatment: 19 received Ad26.COV2.S at low or high dose, single or two shots; roughly five received placebo; per-sample allocation not given. Day 63 following the first vaccine or placebo injection was when the samples were taken. Donation was by an adult aged 18-55 years who was in Boston. Ad26 vector vaccine expressed Wuhan-strain SARS-CoV-2 spike. In the case of this clone: Its target is unknown.

General study findings and limits: Participants given vaccine showed non-spike TCR breadth similar to that of placebo recipients.

The source was peripheral blood, collected in a trial of Ad26.COV2.S vaccine versus placebo. This receptor was obtained from a person between 18 and 59 years old who received the Ad26.COV2.S COVID-19 vaccine or a placebo. V gene TRBV18 combines with J gene TRBJ1-1, with 9 positions matching TRBD1. CDR3 sequence: CASFPTGGYTEAFF. The CDR3 DNA reads TGTGCCAGCTTCCCGACAGGGGGTTACACTGAAGCTTTCTTT.